These 16 T cell receptor beta chains were all obtained from the same sample, sequenced in a study of blood T cells in healthy people across ages. A sample-barcoded 5' primer and a J-beta primer mix were used in a second PCR of roughly 7 to 12 cycles. In TCRdb, the 5' RACE reads were re-called with MiXCR into one record per CDR3 protein. The sample gives roughly 1.5 million distinct CDR3 sequences, roughly 43% of which show up once; over 3.5% is in the top ten. The specimen was blood. These receptors came from a young woman in good health.

This clonotype was seen only once. The genes are TRBV6-2 or TRBV6-3 and TRBJ1-2; unclear D gene. V was trimmed by 2 bases and J by 4 bases, leaving 11 bases between them. The CDR3 runs to 14 residues. Germline loops: CDR1 MNHEY, CDR2 SVGEGT. The CDR3 is CASSYAAATYGYTF. In DNA form, the CDR3 reads TGTGCCAGCAGTTACGCAGCAGCAACCTATGGCTACACCTTC.

The genes are TRBV20-1 and TRBJ1-1, with 11 bases lining up with TRBD1. V shed 3 bases and J 2 bases; nucleotides not matched to a gene: 11. Germline V gives CDR1 DFQATT, CDR2 SNEGSKA (reference sequence). The CDR3 contains 17 residues. CDR3 loop: CSASPRGQGVGNTEAFF. In DNA form, the CDR3 reads TGCAGTGCTAGTCCTCGGGGACAGGGGGTCGGTAACACTGAAGCTTTCTTT.

This chain joins TRBV12-5 and TRBJ2-1; 11 bases agree with TRBD1. V shed 6 bases and J 6 bases; nucleotides not matched to a gene: 7. CDR1 is LGHNT, CDR2 FRNRAP, per germline. This CDR3 contains 15 residues. CDR3 nucleotide sequence: TGTGCTAGTGGAGGACAGGGGGCGAATGGCAATGAGCAGTTCTTC. Translated, it gives CASGGQGANGNEQFF.

The gene calls are TRBV12-3 or TRBV12-4 and TRBJ1-4, with TRBD1 matching over 12 bases. The CDR3 length is 15 residues. J lost 3 bases, V lost 11 bases, and 7 bases had no gene match. CDR3 residues: CASRGTGGSNEKLFF. CDR3 nucleotides: TGTGCCTCTCGGGGGACAGGGGGCTCTAATGAAAAACTGTTTTTT.

This chain uses TRBV7-3 with TRBJ2-1, with TRBD2 matching over 14 bases. The CDR3 loop spans 15 amino acids. Germline V gives CDR1 SGHTA, CDR2 FQGTGA. Losses at the gene ends were 5 bases for V and 9 bases for J; bases not matched to a gene: 6. CDR3 sequence (DNA): TGTGCCAGCAGCAGACTAGCGGGAGGGCCGGTTGAGCAGTTCTTC. It encodes CASSRLAGGPVEQFF.

The J gene is TRBJ2-1, the V gene TRBV11-2; TRBD1 matches 8 bases. The V gene's germline CDR1 is SGHAT and CDR2 FQNNGV. V shed 3 bases and J 7 bases; nucleotides not matched to a gene: 11. The CDR3 is 16 residues long. Written as DNA, the CDR3 is TGTGCCAGCAGCTTTGGGGTGGCAGGGGGCTGGAATGAGCAGTTCTTC. Translated: CASSFGVAGGWNEQFF.

The chain employs TRBV7-8 and TRBJ2-4; D is unclear. Germline V gives CDR1 SGHVS, CDR2 FQNEAQ. This CDR3 has 14 residues. Trimming pared 2 bases from V and 13 bases from J, leaving 18 bases between. CDR3 loop: CASSLYQALDEQYF. CDR3 DNA: TGTGCCAGCAGCTTATACCAAGCCTTGGATGAGCAGTACTTC.

The chain joins TRBV29-1 to TRBJ2-7; D tentatively fits TRBD1 or TRBD2 (5 bases each). There are 13 residues in the CDR3. With 3 bases removed from V and 2 bases from J, the gap between germline ends came to 11 bases. Germline V gene lookup returns CDR1 SQVTM and CDR2 ANQGSEA. CDR3 nucleotides: TGCAGCGTTGAGAGGGGTTGGCCCTACGAGCAGTACTTC. Amino acid sequence: CSVERGWPYEQYF.

The chain joins TRBV9 to TRBJ1-1; no clear D. V gave up 3 bases and J gave up 1 base, with 10 bases separating them. This CDR3 has 14 residues. Germline V gives CDR1 SGDLS, CDR2 YYNGEE. The CDR3 reads CASSAKTRNTEAFF. The CDR3 nucleotides are TGTGCCAGCAGCGCTAAGACTCGGAACACTGAAGCTTTCTTT. The entire variable domain, with the rest obtained from reference TRBV9 and TRBJ1-1, is as follows: DSGVTQTPKHLITATGQRVTLRCSPRSGDLSVYWYQQSLDQGLQFLIQYYNGEERAKGNILERFSAQQFPDLHSELNLSSLELGDSALYFCASSAKTRNTEAFFGQGTRLTVV.

The chain links TRBV6-6 to TRBJ2-7; 9 bases agree with TRBD2. The DNA matches TRBJ2-5 better at its end, which makes the J call doubtful. Germline V gene data show CDR1 as MNHNY and CDR2 as SVGAGI (reference sequence). CDR3 length: 15 residues. CDR3: CASSDSPSGVETQYF. CDR3 DNA: TGTGCCAGCAGTGATTCCCCTAGCGGGGTAGAGACCCAGTACTTC.

The chain recombines TRBV10-3 with TRBJ2-7; 7 positions agree with TRBD1. Germline-derived CDR1 and CDR2 are ENHRY and SYGVKD. After removal of 5 bases from V and 3 bases from J, the junction contained 13 bases not matched to a gene. The CDR3 runs 16 residues. This CDR3 is CAISWDSSFGGYEQYF. In nucleotides, the CDR3 is TGTGCCATCAGTTGGGACAGCAGCTTTGGGGGCTACGAGCAGTACTTC.

The sample holds a few counts of this clonotype. The rearrangement links TRBV12-3 or TRBV12-4 to TRBJ1-6, with 7 bases identical to TRBD1. V lost 6 bases, J lost 4 bases, and 12 bases stayed unmatched. The CDR3 totals 17 residues. In nucleotides, the CDR3 is TGTGCCAGCAGCCCTGGACAGGACCTACCTTATAATTCACCCCTCCACTTT. Translating gives CASSPGQDLPYNSPLHF.

The chain joins TRBV18 to TRBJ1-1; tentative D call: TRBD1 (5 bases). Germline loops: CDR1 KGHSH, CDR2 LQKENI. The V end lost 0 bases, the J end lost 5 bases, and 10 bases lay between the germline ends. The CDR3 has 14 residues. The CDR3 DNA reads as TGTGCCAGCTCACCACCAGCCACAGGAACTGAAGCTTTCTTT. This sequence encodes CASSPPATGTEAFF.

The CDR3 bases are TGTGCCAGCAGCTTAGCGCACATGTATGAGCAGTTCTTC. Protein sequence: CASSLAHMYEQFF. The V gene is TRBV7-2, the J gene TRBJ2-1, with D unclear. V lost 0 bases to trimming and J lost 8 bases, with 8 bases between them. CDR1 is SGHTA, CDR2 FQGNSA, per germline. The CDR3 runs 13 residues.

This rearrangement joins TRBV6-5 to TRBJ1-1; 7 nucleotides agree with TRBD1. Germline V lookup: CDR1 MNHEY, CDR2 SVGAGI. Unmatched junction bases numbered 5, after V lost 0 bases and J lost 1 base. The CDR3 length is 16 residues. This chain's CDR3 is CASSYSMGQPNTEAFF. The CDR3 nucleotides are TGTGCCAGCAGTTACTCGATGGGACAGCCGAACACTGAAGCTTTCTTT.

The chain has TRBV5-5 and TRBJ2-4; D unclear. Germline CDR1 SGHKS, CDR2 YYEKEE (reference sequence). The CDR3 contains 13 residues. The V end was cut by 0 bases, the J end by 8 bases, with 9 bases between. CDR3 sequence reads: CASSLGRQDIQYF. The CDR3 DNA reads TGTGCCAGCAGCTTGGGGCGTCAAGACATTCAGTACTTC. The variable domain in full, with the rest retrieved from reference TRBV5-5 and TRBJ2-4, is DAGVTQSPTHLIKTRGQQVTLRCSPISGHKSVSWYQQVLGQGPQFIFQYYEKEERGRGNFPDRFSARQFPNYSSELNVNALLLGDSALYLCASSLGRQDIQYFGAGTRLSVL.